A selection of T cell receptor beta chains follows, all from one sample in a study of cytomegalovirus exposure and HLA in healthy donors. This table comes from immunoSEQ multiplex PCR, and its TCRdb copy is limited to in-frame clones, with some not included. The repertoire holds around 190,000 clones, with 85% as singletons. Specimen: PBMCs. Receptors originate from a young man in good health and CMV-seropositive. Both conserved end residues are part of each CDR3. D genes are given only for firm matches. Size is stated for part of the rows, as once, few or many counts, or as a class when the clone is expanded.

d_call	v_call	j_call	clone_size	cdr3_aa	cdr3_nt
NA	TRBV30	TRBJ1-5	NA	CAWSAADNQPQHF	TGTGCCTGGAGTGCGGCGGATAATCAGCCCCAGCATTTT
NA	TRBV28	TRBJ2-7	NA	CASSSGYEQYF	TGTGCCAGCAGTTCCGGTTACGAGCAGTACTTC
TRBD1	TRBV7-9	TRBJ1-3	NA	CASSRQGNSGNTIYF	TGTGCCAGCAGCCGACAGGGAAACTCTGGAAACACCATATATTTT
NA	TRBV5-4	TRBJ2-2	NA	CASSDWTNTGELFF	TGTGCCAGCAGCGACTGGACGAACACCGGGGAGCTGTTTTTT
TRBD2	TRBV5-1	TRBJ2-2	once	CASSLASSGRIGELFF	TGCGCCAGCAGCTTGGCGTCTAGCGGGAGGATCGGGGAGCTGTTTTTT
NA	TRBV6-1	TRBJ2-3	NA	CASSILSDTQYF	TGTGCCAGCAGTATACTATCAGATACGCAGTATTTT
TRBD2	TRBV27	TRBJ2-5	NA	CASSLSLTSGRGTQYF	TGTGCCAGCAGTTTATCGCTGACTAGCGGGAGGGGGACCCAGTACTTC
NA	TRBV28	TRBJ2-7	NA	CASSLSETGGEQYF	TGTGCCAGCAGTTTATCCGAGACAGGAGGCGAGCAGTACTTC
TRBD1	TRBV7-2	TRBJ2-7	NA	CASSLETGGLDEQYF	TGTGCCAGCAGCTTAGAAACAGGGGGATTGGACGAGCAGTACTTC
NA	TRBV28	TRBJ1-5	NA	CASTRLVGQPQHF	TGTGCCAGCACCCGACTGGTCGGGCAGCCCCAGCATTTT